This record covers a single T cell receptor beta chain. This clonotype was seen a few times. The clone's antigen remains unknown. No per-base quality is available; no much larger clone lies one base away. Libraries were constructed by 5' RACE. Sequencing took place on an Illumina HiSeq 2500. A second PCR of about 6 to 11 cycles was performed with a sample-barcoded 5' primer and a J-beta primer mix. Each TCR beta cDNA molecule received a unique molecular identifier from a template-switch 5' adaptor carrying 12 random nucleotides. Each sample yielded at least 2.5 million CDR3-containing paired-end reads. All of the RNA was converted into first-strand cDNA using the Mint cDNA synthesis kit, with a TRBC-specific oligonucleotide serving as the primer. After uracil-DNA glycosylase treatment, a first 18-cycle PCR used universal primers M1SS and BC2_uni_R on all cDNA. The original pipeline was this. Normalization of each sample was performed by random selection of 1 million high-quality reads, each carrying a distinct molecular identifier. Instead of being binned into consensus sequences, reads that shared molecular identifiers were thrown out. MiTCR, with a Q25 quality threshold and the strictest error-elimination algorithm, was used for CDR3 identification, clonotype clustering and error correction. A nonparametric unseen species model using Euler transformation provided a lower-bound estimate of total TCR beta diversity. TCRdb redid the processing of the public reads, applying fastp at Q25 and MiXCR, and retained in-frame beta chains. Rows are combined by CDR3 protein, so each entry shows the most common genes and DNA. The V and J calls and clone size are TCRdb's, not the authors'. In all, the sample holds some 1.5 million distinct CDR3 sequences, and 40% to 45% of those were seen once. Roughly 3.7% of the sample belongs to the ten largest clones.

As encoded in the germline V gene, CDR1 is SNHLY while CDR2 is FYNNEI. The V end loses 4 bases and the J end loses 6 bases, and a stretch of 16 bases separates them. The CDR3 has 14 amino acids, counting the end cysteine and phenylalanine. Only the CDR3 region is kept as DNA, spanning 42 bases read in frame from base 1. The record originates from a study of blood T cells in healthy people across ages (dated by TCRdb to about 2015). Regarding the research as a whole: In model experiments, template switching captured roughly one uniquely barcoded TCR beta cDNA molecule for every two T cells. For two donors (one aged 18 to 30 and one aged 80 or older), the study analyzed two additional independent replicas of 1 million unique cDNA reads from the same blood draw. The study measured age-related changes in TCR beta repertoire diversity using deep sequencing normalized with unique cDNA molecular identifiers. The donors were split into four age groups: young (average about 16 years), middle-aged (nearly 40), aged (roughly 65) and long-lived (over 75). To avoid experimental bias, donors of different ages were spread randomly across the sequencing lanes.

Findings and caveats that apply to the study as a whole: Compared with the aged group, more naive CD4+ T cells, fewer expanded clones and increased TCR diversity were shown by the long-lived group, suggesting age selection. Observed TCR beta diversity correlated strongly with the percentage of naive T cells measured by flow cytometry. Observed TCR beta diversity per million T cells fell roughly linearly with age, and a significant reduction was already apparent by age around 40. Total diversity estimates from one million sequenced T cells were considered lower bounds and underestimates. Because profiling used bulk unsorted PBMCs, naive and antigen-experienced compartments could not be compared conclusively. The CMV infection status of donors was not known, potentially confounding age-related changes in expanded clonotypes.

The donors were 40 or so Caucasian individuals from Russia, aged about 6 to 95 years, who were systemically healthy. Each donor gave around 9.9 milliliters of peripheral blood, collected into EDTA-treated Vacutainer tubes. Ficoll-Paque density-gradient centrifugation was used to isolate PBMCs, with at least 6.5 million per sample. Trizol reagent was used to extract total RNA from the PBMCs, yielding at least 6 micrograms per sample. The percentages of naive CD45RAhigh/CD27high T cells were determined by flow cytometry on a PBMC aliquot from every donor. The specimen was blood. This receptor was taken from a woman under 30 in good health. The chain was built from TRBV2 and TRBJ2-7; perhaps TRBD2 is the D gene, with 6 bases matching. Read as DNA, the sequence is TGTGCCAGCAGTGGTGCCGGGGGAGCTTCCGAGCAGTACTTC. It is translated as CASSGAGGASEQYF.